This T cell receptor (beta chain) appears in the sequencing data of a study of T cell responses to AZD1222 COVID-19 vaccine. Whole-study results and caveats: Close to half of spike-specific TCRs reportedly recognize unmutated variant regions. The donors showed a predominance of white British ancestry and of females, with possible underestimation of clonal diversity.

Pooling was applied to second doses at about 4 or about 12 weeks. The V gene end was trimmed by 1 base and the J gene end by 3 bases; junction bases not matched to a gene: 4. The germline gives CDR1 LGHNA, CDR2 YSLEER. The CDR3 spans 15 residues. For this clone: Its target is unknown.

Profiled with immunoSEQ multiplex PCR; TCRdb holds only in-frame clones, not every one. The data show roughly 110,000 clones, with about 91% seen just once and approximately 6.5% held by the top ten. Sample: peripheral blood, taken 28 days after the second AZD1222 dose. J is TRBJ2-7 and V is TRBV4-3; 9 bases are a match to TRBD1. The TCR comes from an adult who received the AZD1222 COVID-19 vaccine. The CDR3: CASSQGPGQGYEQYF. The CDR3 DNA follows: TGCGCCAGCAGCCAAGGGCCGGGACAGGGCTACGAGCAGTACTTC.